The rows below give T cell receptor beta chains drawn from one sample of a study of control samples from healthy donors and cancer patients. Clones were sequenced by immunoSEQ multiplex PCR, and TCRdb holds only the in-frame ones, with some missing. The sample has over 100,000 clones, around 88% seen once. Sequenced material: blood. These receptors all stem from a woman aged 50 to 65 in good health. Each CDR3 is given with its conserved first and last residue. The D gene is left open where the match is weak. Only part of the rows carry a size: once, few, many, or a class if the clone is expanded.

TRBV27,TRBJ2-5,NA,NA,TGTGCCACGTCACACGAAGAAAATCAAGAGACCCAGTACTTC,CATSHEENQETQYF
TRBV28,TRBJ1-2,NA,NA,TGTGCCAGCAGTTTCGGGGAAGGCTACACCTTC,CASSFGEGYTF
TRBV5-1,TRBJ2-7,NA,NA,TGCGCCAGCAGCTGGAAGGGGGACGAGCAGTACTTC,CASSWKGDEQYF
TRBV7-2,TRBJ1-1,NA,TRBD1,TGTGCCAGCAGCTTCAAAGGGGGCGACACTGAAGCTTTCTTT,CASSFKGGDTEAFF
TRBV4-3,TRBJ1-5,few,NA,TGCGCCAGCAGCCAAGATGTCCGGACTCAGCCCCAGCATTTT,CASSQDVRTQPQHF
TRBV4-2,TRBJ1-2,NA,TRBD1,TGTGCCAGCAGCTCCATGGACAGGCTAACCCATGGCTACACCTTC,CASSSMDRLTHGYTF
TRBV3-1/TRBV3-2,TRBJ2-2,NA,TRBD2,TGTGCCAGCAGCCCGACTAGCGGGGGGGTAGGCACCGGGGAGCTGTTTTTT,CASSPTSGGVGTGELFF
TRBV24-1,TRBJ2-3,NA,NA,TGTGCCACCAGTGTACCACCCCGACGCCGAGATACGCAGTATTTT,CATSVPPRRRDTQYF
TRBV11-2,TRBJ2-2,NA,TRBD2,TGTGCCAGCAGCTTAGTGGCGGGAGGGCTAAACACCGGGGAGCTGTTTTTT,CASSLVAGGLNTGELFF
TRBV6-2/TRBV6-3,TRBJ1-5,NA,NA,TGTGCCAGCAGTATGAAGTGGCTCAATCAGCCCCAGCATTTT,CASSMKWLNQPQHF
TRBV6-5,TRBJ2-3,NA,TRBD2,TGTGCCAGCAGTTTAGCGGGAGGATACGCAGATACGCAGTATTTT,CASSLAGGYADTQYF
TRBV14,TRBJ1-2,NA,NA,TGTGCCAGCAGCCTGGGACGGCTACTCAGCAGCGACTATGGCTACACCTTC,CASSLGRLLSSDYGYTF
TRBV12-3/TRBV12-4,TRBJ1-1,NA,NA,TGTGCCAGCAGTCTCCTCATGAACACTGAAGCTTTTTTT,CASSLLMNTEAFF
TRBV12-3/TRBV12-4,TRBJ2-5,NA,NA,TGTGCCAGCAGTTTAATTTTAGAGACCCAGTACTTC,CASSLILETQYF
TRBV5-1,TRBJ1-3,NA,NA,TGCGCCAGCAGCTTGAACCCGGCGAGAAACACCATATATTTT,CASSLNPARNTIYF
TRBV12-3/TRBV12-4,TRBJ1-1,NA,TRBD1,TGTGCCAGCAGTTCAGGGGACAGTGAAGCTTTCTTT,CASSSGDSEAFF
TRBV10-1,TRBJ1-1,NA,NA,TGCGCCAGCAGTGAGTCGCAGGGGCTGAACACTGAAGCTTTCTTT,CASSESQGLNTEAFF
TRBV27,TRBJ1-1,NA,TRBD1,TGTGCCAGCAGTTCCCGGGACAGGGGCACTTTGAACACTGAAGCTTTCTTT,CASSSRDRGTLNTEAFF
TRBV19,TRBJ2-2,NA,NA,TGTGCCACCTTGACAGGCAACCTCGGGGAGCTGTTTTTT,CATLTGNLGELFF
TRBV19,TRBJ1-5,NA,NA,TGTGCCAGTAGTATCTACGGGACATATAGCAATCAGCCCCAGCATTTT,CASSIYGTYSNQPQHF
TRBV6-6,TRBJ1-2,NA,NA,TGTGCCAGCAGTGCAACCCCAGGGTCGGCTAACTATGGCTACACCTTC,CASSATPGSANYGYTF
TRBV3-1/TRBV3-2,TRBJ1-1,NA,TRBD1,TGTGCCAGCAGCAAAACAGGGGGGACTGAAGCTTTCTTT,CASSKTGGTEAFF
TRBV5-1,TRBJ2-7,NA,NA,TGCGCCAGCAGCTTGGAAAGGGGGACGGTATCCTACGAGCAGTACTTC,CASSLERGTVSYEQYF
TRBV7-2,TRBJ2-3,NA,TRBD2,TGTGCCAGCAGCCGGACTAGCGGGATGGTGGGGAGCACAGATACGCAGTATTTT,CASSRTSGMVGSTDTQYF
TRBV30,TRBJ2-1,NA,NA,TGTGCCTGGAGTGTTTTTACCGGTGAGCAGTTCTTC,CAWSVFTGEQFF
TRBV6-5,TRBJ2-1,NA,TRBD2,TGTGCCAGCACCCCCCCCCGCGGGGGGGGTGGTGAGCAGTTCTTC,CASTPPRGGGGEQFF
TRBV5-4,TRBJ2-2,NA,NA,TGTGCCAGCAGCACCAGACGGGTGAACACCGGGGAGCTGTTTTTT,CASSTRRVNTGELFF
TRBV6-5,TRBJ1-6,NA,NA,TGTGCCAGCACCTGGGTGGGTTGGCGCTCACCCCTCCACTTT,CASTWVGWRSPLHF
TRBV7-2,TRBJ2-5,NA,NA,TGTGCCAGCAGCCCCCCGTTGCAAGAGACCCAGTACTTC,CASSPPLQETQYF
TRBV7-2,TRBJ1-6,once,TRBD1,TGTGCCAGCGGACAGGGGGAGAGTAATTCACCCCTCCACTTT,CASGQGESNSPLHF
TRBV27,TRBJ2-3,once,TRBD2,TGTGCCAGCAGGCAGGGACTAGCGGGGGATACGCAGTATTTT,CASRQGLAGDTQYF